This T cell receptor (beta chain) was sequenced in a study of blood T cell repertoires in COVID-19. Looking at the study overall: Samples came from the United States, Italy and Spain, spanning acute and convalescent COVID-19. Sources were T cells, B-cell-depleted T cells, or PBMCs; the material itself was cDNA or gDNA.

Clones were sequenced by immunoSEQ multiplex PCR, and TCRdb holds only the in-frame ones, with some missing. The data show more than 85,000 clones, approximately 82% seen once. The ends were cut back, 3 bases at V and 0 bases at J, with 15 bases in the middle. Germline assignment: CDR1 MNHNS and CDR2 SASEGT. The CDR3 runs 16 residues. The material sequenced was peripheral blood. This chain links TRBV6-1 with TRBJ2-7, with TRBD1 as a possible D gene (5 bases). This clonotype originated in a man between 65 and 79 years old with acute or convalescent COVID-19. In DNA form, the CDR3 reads TGTGCCAGCAGTGACCCAGGGAAAAGGAGCTCCTACGAGCAGTACTTC. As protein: CASSDPGKRSSYEQYF.